The rows below give T cell receptor beta chains drawn from one sample of a study of neoadjuvant anti-PD-1 for oral cavity cancer. The method was immunoSEQ multiplex PCR; TCRdb's version includes in-frame clones alone and lacks a portion of them. Of 60,000 to 75,000 clones listed, around 80% were seen once; the top ten hold roughly 3.4%. The sequenced sample was PBMCs, obtained before nivolumab (anti-PD-1) treatment. The origin of the receptors is a person aged 35 to 85 with oral cavity squamous cell carcinoma. Both conserved end residues are part of each CDR3. A D gene is named only where the DNA matches it firmly. Where a row states a size, it is once, few, many or the class of an expanded clone; other rows omit it.

J: TRBJ1-3; V: TRBV7-9; D: .; size: .; DNA: TGTGCCAGCAGTTTCACCCCAGGGCTAGGGTTAAACACCATATATTTT; CDR3: CASSFTPGLGLNTIYF
J: TRBJ1-3; V: TRBV7-9; D: TRBD1; size: .; DNA: TGTGCCAGCACCCGGGACAGCCTCTCTGGAAACACCATATATTTT; CDR3: CASTRDSLSGNTIYF
J: TRBJ2-2; V: TRBV28; D: .; size: .; DNA: TGTGCCAGCAGTTTCGCGGGGACAGCGAACACCGGGGAGCTGTTTTTT; CDR3: CASSFAGTANTGELFF
J: TRBJ1-2; V: TRBV10-2; D: .; size: .; DNA: TGCGCCAGCAGTGAAGAAGGCAACGCTAACTATGGCTACACCTTC; CDR3: CASSEEGNANYGYTF
J: TRBJ1-1; V: TRBV5-1; D: .; size: .; DNA: TGCGCCAGCAGCTTGGCCAACCTGGGGATTGGGGGTTTGTCTGAAGCTTTCTTT; CDR3: CASSLANLGIGGLSEAFF
J: TRBJ2-3; V: TRBV13; D: TRBD2; size: .; DNA: TGTGCCAGCAGCTTAGGGGGACTAGCGGGGGGCACAGATACGCAGTATTTT; CDR3: CASSLGGLAGGTDTQYF
J: TRBJ1-4; V: TRBV6-4; D: .; size: .; DNA: TGTGCCAGCATGCGGGCAAGTGAAAAACTGTTTTTT; CDR3: CASMRASEKLFF
J: TRBJ1-1; V: TRBV5-4; D: .; size: .; DNA: TGTGCCAGCAGCTTGGGGGGGCAAGGAACTGAAGCTTTCTTT; CDR3: CASSLGGQGTEAFF
J: TRBJ2-2; V: TRBV27; D: TRBD2; size: .; DNA: TGTGCCAGCTGGGGGGGAAACACCGGGGAGCTGTTTTTT; CDR3: CASWGGNTGELFF
J: TRBJ2-3; V: TRBV19; D: TRBD2; size: .; DNA: TGTGCCAGTACCCTGATCTATAGCGGGGGTGGAGATACGCAGTATTTT; CDR3: CASTLIYSGGGDTQYF
J: TRBJ1-4; V: TRBV5-1; D: .; size: .; DNA: TGCGCCAGCAGCTTGGGGGACCGAGCAACTAATGAAAAACTGTTTTTT; CDR3: CASSLGDRATNEKLFF
J: TRBJ1-2; V: TRBV5-1; D: TRBD1; size: few; DNA: TGCGCCAGCAGCTCGACAGGGATCTATGGCTACACCTTC; CDR3: CASSSTGIYGYTF
J: TRBJ1-1; V: TRBV5-1; D: TRBD1; size: .; DNA: TGCGCCAGCAGCGACGGACAGGGGGCTGGCACTGAAGCTTTCTTT; CDR3: CASSDGQGAGTEAFF
J: TRBJ2-3; V: TRBV27; D: TRBD2; size: .; DNA: TGTGCCAGCAGCCCGCCCGGGGGACTAGCGGGCCCAGATACGCAGTATTTT; CDR3: CASSPPGGLAGPDTQYF
J: TRBJ2-1; V: TRBV5-1; D: .; size: .; DNA: TGCGCCAGCAGCTGGGCGTATAGCTCCTACAATGAGCAGTTCTTC; CDR3: CASSWAYSSYNEQFF
J: TRBJ1-1; V: TRBV27; D: .; size: .; DNA: TGTGCCAGCAGTTTATACGAAAGTCCCTCGGCGGACACTGAAGCTTTCTTT; CDR3: CASSLYESPSADTEAFF
J: TRBJ1-2; V: TRBV9; D: .; size: .; DNA: TGTGCCAGCAGCGCCAACATAATTGGGGAGTCCAACTATGGCTACACCTTC; CDR3: CASSANIIGESNYGYTF
J: TRBJ2-2; V: TRBV6-1; D: TRBD1; size: .; DNA: TGTGCCAGCAGATGGGACAGGGCCAACGGGGAGCTGTTTTTT; CDR3: CASRWDRANGELFF
J: TRBJ2-3; V: TRBV2; D: .; size: .; DNA: TGTGCCAGCAGGGCAGTAGCCGGTACGCAGTATTTT; CDR3: CASRAVAGTQYF
J: TRBJ1-2; V: TRBV4-1; D: .; size: .; DNA: TGCGCCAGCAGCCAGGACGGTAACTATGGCTACACCTTC; CDR3: CASSQDGNYGYTF
J: TRBJ1-4; V: TRBV25-1; D: .; size: once; DNA: TGTGCCAGCAGTGAATGGAGGGGAGATGGTGAAAAACTGTTTTTT; CDR3: CASSEWRGDGEKLFF
J: TRBJ2-7; V: TRBV28; D: .; size: .; DNA: TGTGCCAGCAGTTCCAATGGACTGACCTTCTCCTACGAGCAGTACTTC; CDR3: CASSSNGLTFSYEQYF
J: TRBJ1-1; V: TRBV7-6; D: .; size: .; DNA: TGTGCCAGCAGCTTCGACACGAACACTGAAGCTTTCTTT; CDR3: CASSFDTNTEAFF
J: TRBJ1-1; V: TRBV30; D: .; size: .; DNA: TGTGCCTGGAGTCACACTATAACAGCACCGAACACTGAAGCTTTCTTT; CDR3: CAWSHTITAPNTEAFF
J: TRBJ1-5; V: TRBV19; D: .; size: .; DNA: TGTGCCAGTAGCCGGGGACACAGCAATCAGCCCCAGCATTTT; CDR3: CASSRGHSNQPQHF
J: TRBJ1-1; V: TRBV18; D: .; size: .; DNA: TGTGCCAGCTCACAGGGGTTCGACACTGAAGCTTTCTTT; CDR3: CASSQGFDTEAFF
J: TRBJ1-1; V: TRBV7-2; D: .; size: .; DNA: TGTGCCAGCAGCTTACTCACCCGGGGATACACTGAAGCTTTCTTT; CDR3: CASSLLTRGYTEAFF
J: TRBJ1-4; V: TRBV27; D: .; size: .; DNA: TGTGCCAGCAGCCCACTGCCGGGACTCCCGTCGAGGGTTGAAAAACTGTTTTTT; CDR3: CASSPLPGLPSRVEKLFF
J: TRBJ2-1; V: TRBV5-5; D: .; size: .; DNA: TGTGCCAGCAAGGGGGGAGTGGGCTCCTACAATGAGCAGTTCTTC; CDR3: CASKGGVGSYNEQFF
J: TRBJ2-1; V: TRBV7-8; D: .; size: .; DNA: TGTGCCAGCAGCTTAGTCCGGTCGGGGCGGGGCTACAATGAGCAGTTCTTC; CDR3: CASSLVRSGRGYNEQFF
J: TRBJ1-2; V: TRBV5-8; D: .; size: once; DNA: TGTGCCAGCAGCTTCGGACTGCGGGGTGGCTACACCTTC; CDR3: CASSFGLRGGYTF
J: TRBJ1-1; V: TRBV4-1; D: .; size: .; DNA: TGCGCCAGCAGCCCCCTAGGCCTGAACACTGAAGCTTTCTTT; CDR3: CASSPLGLNTEAFF
J: TRBJ2-3; V: TRBV18; D: .; size: .; DNA: TGTGCCAGCTCACCCGGGACTAGCACAGATACGCAGTATTTT; CDR3: CASSPGTSTDTQYF
J: TRBJ1-1; V: TRBV30; D: .; size: .; DNA: TGTGCCTGGACAAAAAGATCTGGAACTGAAGCTTTCTTT; CDR3: CAWTKRSGTEAFF
J: TRBJ2-1; V: TRBV7-3; D: .; size: .; DNA: TGTGCCAGCAGCTTAAGCGTGGCGGACCGTGGTGAGCAGTTCTTC; CDR3: CASSLSVADRGEQFF
J: TRBJ2-2; V: TRBV4-1; D: TRBD1; size: .; DNA: TGCGCCAGCAGCCGGACAGGCGGGGAGCTGTTTTTT; CDR3: CASSRTGGELFF
J: TRBJ2-6; V: TRBV30; D: TRBD2; size: few; DNA: TGTGCCTACTCGGGGGGGGACGGGGCCAACGTCCTGACTTTC; CDR3: CAYSGGDGANVLTF
J: TRBJ1-3; V: TRBV7-9; D: .; size: .; DNA: TGTGCCAGCAGTTCGGGGCAATCTGGAAACACCATATATTTT; CDR3: CASSSGQSGNTIYF
J: TRBJ2-1; V: TRBV29-1; D: TRBD2; size: .; DNA: TGCAGCGCTGCCCCGGGACAGGGGGCGACTAGCGGGAGGGCTGAAGAGCAGTTCTTC; CDR3: CSAAPGQGATSGRAEEQFF
J: TRBJ1-5; V: TRBV10-3; D: .; size: .; DNA: TGTGCCATCAGTGAGTCAACAGGGAATCAGCCCCAGCATTTT; CDR3: CAISESTGNQPQHF
J: TRBJ2-2; V: TRBV5-8; D: TRBD1; size: .; DNA: TGTGCCAGCACCCCCGGGACAGGGAACACCGGGGAGCTGTTTTTT; CDR3: CASTPGTGNTGELFF
J: TRBJ2-5; V: TRBV19; D: .; size: .; DNA: TGTGCCAGTAGTATAGATTTCCAAGAGACCCAGTACTTC; CDR3: CASSIDFQETQYF
J: TRBJ2-7; V: TRBV2; D: TRBD1; size: .; DNA: TGTGCCGGGACAGACAGCTCCTACGAGCAGTACTTC; CDR3: CAGTDSSYEQYF
J: TRBJ2-2; V: TRBV5-6; D: TRBD2; size: .; DNA: TGTGCCAGCAGCTTGGAAAGGCTAGCGGGGGAAACCGGGGAGCTGTTTTTT; CDR3: CASSLERLAGETGELFF
J: TRBJ1-6; V: TRBV7-9; D: .; size: .; DNA: TGTGCCAGCAGCCATGATACGGATAATTCACCCCTCCACTTT; CDR3: CASSHDTDNSPLHF
J: TRBJ2-7; V: TRBV4-1; D: TRBD2; size: .; DNA: TGCGCCAGCAGCCAAGATAGGGTAGGAGCGGGGGGTCGTACACCCGAGCAGTACTTC; CDR3: CASSQDRVGAGGRTPEQYF
J: TRBJ2-1; V: TRBV19; D: .; size: .; DNA: TGTGCCAGTAGTCCTATTGGTGGGGTTTCCTACAATGAGCAGTTCTTC; CDR3: CASSPIGGVSYNEQFF
J: TRBJ2-1; V: TRBV10-3; D: TRBD2; size: few; DNA: TGTGCCACCGTTGGGACTAGCGCTTACAATGAGCAGTTCTTC; CDR3: CATVGTSAYNEQFF
J: TRBJ2-2; V: TRBV10-3; D: TRBD1; size: .; DNA: TGTGCCATCAGTCTAGGACAGGGTAACACCGGGGAGCTGTTTTTT; CDR3: CAISLGQGNTGELFF
J: TRBJ1-6; V: TRBV30; D: .; size: once; DNA: TGTGCCTGGAGTTCCTGGGGAAGTAATTCACCCCTCCACTTT; CDR3: CAWSSWGSNSPLHF
J: TRBJ2-2; V: TRBV5-1; D: .; size: .; DNA: TGCGCCAGCAGCGGGGGACAGAACACCGGGGAGCTGTTTTTT; CDR3: CASSGGQNTGELFF
J: TRBJ2-1; V: TRBV9; D: .; size: .; DNA: TGTGCCAGCAGCGTTTCTTCCCCCGGGAATGAGCAGTTCTTC; CDR3: CASSVSSPGNEQFF
J: TRBJ2-3; V: TRBV5-8; D: .; size: .; DNA: TGTGCCAGCAGCTCCGACAGACCGACAGATACGCAGTATTTT; CDR3: CASSSDRPTDTQYF
J: TRBJ1-1; V: TRBV5-6; D: .; size: .; DNA: TGTGCCAGCAGCTTGTCGTTTGGGTGGACGGAGGGGGGCGACACTGAAGCTTTCTTT; CDR3: CASSLSFGWTEGGDTEAFF
J: TRBJ2-7; V: TRBV30; D: .; size: once; DNA: TGTGCCTGGAGGGGCGGGGAGTCGGATATACGAGCGGAGTACTTC; CDR3: CAWRGGESDIRAEYF